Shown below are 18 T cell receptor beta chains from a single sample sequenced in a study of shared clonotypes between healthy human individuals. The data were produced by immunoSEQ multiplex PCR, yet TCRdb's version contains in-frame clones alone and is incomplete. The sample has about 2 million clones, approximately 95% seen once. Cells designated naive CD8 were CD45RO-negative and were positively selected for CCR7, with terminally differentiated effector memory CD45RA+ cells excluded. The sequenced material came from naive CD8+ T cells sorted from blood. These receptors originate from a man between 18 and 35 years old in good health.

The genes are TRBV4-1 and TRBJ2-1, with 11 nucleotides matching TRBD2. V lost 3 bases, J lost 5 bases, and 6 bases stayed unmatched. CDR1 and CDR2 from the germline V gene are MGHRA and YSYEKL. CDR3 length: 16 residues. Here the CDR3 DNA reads TGCGCCAGCAGCCACCAGGGACTAGCGGTTAACAATGAGCAGTTCTTC. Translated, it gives CASSHQGLAVNNEQFF.

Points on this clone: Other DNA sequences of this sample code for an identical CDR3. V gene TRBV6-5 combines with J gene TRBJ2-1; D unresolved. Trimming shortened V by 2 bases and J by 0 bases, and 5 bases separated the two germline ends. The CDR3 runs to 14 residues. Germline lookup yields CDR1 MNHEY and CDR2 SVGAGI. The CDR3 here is CASSYGSSYNEQFF. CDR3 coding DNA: TGTGCCAGCAGTTACGGTAGCTCCTACAATGAGCAGTTCTTC.

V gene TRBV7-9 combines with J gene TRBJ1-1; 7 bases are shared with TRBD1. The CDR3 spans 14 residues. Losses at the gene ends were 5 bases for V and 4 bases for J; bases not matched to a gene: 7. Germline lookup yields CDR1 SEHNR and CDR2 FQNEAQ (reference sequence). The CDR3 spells CASSAQGVGTEAFF. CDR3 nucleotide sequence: TGTGCCAGCAGCGCCCAGGGGGTAGGCACTGAAGCTTTCTTT.

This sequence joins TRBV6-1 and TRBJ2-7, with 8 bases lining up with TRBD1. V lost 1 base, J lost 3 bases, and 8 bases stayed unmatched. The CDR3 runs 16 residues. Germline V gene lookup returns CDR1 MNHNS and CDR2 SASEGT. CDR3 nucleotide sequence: TGTGCCAGCAGTGAAGAAATTGGACAGGGCCTCTACGAGCAGTACTTC. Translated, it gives CASSEEIGQGLYEQYF.

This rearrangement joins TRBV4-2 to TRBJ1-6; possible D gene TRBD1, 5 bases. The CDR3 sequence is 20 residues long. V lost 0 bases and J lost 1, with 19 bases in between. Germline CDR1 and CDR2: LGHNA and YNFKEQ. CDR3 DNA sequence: TGTGCCAGCAGCCAAGAGGGTGGGGGGAGCGAAGAGTCCTATAATTCACCCCTCCACTTT. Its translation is CASSQEGGGSEESYNSPLHF.

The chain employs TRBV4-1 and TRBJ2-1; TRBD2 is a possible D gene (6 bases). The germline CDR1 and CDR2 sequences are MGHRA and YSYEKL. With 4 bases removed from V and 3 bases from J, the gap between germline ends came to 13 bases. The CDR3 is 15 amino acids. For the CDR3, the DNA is TGCGCCAGCAGCCCCAGCGGGTCCGACTACAATGAGCAGTTCTTC. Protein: CASSPSGSDYNEQFF.

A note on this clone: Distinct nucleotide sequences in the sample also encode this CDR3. The CDR3 protein is CASSLGTDNSPLHF. The CDR3 DNA sequence: TGTGCCAGCAGTTTGGGGACAGACAATTCACCCCTCCACTTT. V gene TRBV6-5 combines with J gene TRBJ1-6, with TRBD1 matching over 7 bases. CDR3 size: 14 residues. With 4 bases clipped from V and 7 bases from J, the junction kept 4 bases outside the gene matches. Looked up from germline, CDR1 is MNHEY and CDR2 is SVGAGI.

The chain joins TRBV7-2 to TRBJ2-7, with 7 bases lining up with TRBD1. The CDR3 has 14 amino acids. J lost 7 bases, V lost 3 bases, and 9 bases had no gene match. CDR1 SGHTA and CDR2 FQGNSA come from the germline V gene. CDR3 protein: CASSFAPGTAEQYF. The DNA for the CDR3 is TGTGCCAGCAGCTTCGCCCCCGGGACAGCTGAGCAGTACTTC.

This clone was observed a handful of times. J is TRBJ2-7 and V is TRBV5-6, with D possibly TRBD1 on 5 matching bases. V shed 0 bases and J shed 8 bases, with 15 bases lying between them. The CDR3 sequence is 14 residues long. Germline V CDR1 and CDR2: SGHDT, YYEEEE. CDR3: CASSLDRNFIKQYF. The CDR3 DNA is TGTGCCAGCAGCTTGGACAGGAACTTCATCAAGCAGTACTTC.

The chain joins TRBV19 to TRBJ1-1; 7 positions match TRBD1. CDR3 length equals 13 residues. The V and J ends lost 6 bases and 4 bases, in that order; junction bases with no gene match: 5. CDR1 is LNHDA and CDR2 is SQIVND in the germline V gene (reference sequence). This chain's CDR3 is CASRPGGGTEAFF. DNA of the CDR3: TGTGCCAGTAGGCCAGGGGGTGGCACTGAAGCTTTCTTT.

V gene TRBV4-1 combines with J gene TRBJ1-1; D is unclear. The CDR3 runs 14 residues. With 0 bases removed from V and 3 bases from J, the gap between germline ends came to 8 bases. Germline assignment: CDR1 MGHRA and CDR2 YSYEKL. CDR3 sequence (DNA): TGCGCCAGCAGCCAAGACCGTGGGTACACTGAAGCTTTCTTT. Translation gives CASSQDRGYTEAFF.

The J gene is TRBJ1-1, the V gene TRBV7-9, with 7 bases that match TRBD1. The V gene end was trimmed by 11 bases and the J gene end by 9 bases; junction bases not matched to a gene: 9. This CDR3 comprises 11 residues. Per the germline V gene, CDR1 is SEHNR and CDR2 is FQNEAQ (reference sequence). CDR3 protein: CAGETGTKAFF. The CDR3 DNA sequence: TGTGCCGGCGAGACAGGGACCAAAGCTTTCTTT.

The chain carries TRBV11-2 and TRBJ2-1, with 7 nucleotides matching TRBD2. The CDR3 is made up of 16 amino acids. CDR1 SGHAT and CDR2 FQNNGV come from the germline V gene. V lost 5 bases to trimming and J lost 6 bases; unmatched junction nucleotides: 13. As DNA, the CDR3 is TGTGCCAGCAGCCCAGCGACTAGCAAGGCGGCCAATGAGCAGTTCTTC. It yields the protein CASSPATSKAANEQFF.

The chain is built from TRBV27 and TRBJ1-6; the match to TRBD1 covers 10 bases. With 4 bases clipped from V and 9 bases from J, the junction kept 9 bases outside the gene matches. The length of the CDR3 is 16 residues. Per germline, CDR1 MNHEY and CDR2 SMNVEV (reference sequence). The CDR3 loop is CASSSPIGQGGSPLHF. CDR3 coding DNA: TGTGCCAGCAGTTCTCCCATTGGACAGGGGGGTTCACCCCTCCACTTT.

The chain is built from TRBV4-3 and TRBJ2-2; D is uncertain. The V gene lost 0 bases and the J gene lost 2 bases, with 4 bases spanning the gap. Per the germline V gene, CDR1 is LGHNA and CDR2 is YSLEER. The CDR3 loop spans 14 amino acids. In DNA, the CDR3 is TGCGCCAGCAGCCAAGAACATAACACCGGGGAGCTGTTTTTT. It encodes CASSQEHNTGELFF.

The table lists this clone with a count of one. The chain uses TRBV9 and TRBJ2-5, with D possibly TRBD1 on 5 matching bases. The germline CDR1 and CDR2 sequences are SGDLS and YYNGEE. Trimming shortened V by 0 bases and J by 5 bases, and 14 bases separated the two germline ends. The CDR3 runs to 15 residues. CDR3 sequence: CASSVDGPKGETQYF. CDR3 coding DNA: TGTGCCAGCAGCGTAGATGGGCCTAAGGGGGAGACCCAGTACTTC.

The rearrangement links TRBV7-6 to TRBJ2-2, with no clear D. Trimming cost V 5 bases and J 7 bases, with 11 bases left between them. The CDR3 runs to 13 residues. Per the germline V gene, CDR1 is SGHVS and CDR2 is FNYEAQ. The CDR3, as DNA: TGTGCCAGCAGCCCCCAACCCCACGGGGAGCTGTTTTTT. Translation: CASSPQPHGELFF.

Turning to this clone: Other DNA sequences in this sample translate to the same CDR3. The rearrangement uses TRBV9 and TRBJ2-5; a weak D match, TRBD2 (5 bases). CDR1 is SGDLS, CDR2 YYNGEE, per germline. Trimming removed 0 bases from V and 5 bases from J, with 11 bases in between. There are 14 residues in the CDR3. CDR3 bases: TGTGCCAGCAGCGTAGATTCTGGCGGGGAGACCCAGTACTTC. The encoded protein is CASSVDSGGETQYF.